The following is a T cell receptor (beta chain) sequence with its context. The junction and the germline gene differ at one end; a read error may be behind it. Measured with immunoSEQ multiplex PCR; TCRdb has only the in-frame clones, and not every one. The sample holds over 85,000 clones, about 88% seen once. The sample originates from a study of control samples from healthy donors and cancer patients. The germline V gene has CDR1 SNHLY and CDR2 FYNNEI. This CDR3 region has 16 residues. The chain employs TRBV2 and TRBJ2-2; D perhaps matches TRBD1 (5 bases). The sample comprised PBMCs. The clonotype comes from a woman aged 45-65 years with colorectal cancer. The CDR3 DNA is TGTGCCAGCAGTGGAGAGCAGGGAATGAACGCCGGGGAGCTGTTTTTT. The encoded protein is CASSGEQGMNAGELFF.